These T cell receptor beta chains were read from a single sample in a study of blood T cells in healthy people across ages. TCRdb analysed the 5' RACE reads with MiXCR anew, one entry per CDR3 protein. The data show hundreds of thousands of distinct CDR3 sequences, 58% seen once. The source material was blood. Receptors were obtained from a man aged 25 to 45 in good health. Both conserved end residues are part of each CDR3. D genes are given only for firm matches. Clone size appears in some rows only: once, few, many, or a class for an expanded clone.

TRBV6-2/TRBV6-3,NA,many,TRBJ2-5,CASTARKGFETQYF,TGTGCCAGCACCGCCCGGAAGGGGTTCGAGACCCAGTACTTC
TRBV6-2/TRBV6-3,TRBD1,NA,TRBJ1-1,CATKGGWNTEAFF,TGTGCCACAAAAGGGGGCTGGAACACTGAAGCTTTCTTT
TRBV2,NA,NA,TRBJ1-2,CASSERTYGYTF,TGTGCCAGCAGTGAAAGGACTTATGGCTACACCTTC
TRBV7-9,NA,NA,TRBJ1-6,CASSFADYNSPLHF,TGTGCCAGCAGCTTCGCAGATTATAATTCACCCCTCCACTTT
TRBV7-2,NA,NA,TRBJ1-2,CASSLAQGPHGYTF,TGTGCCAGCAGCTTAGCGCAGGGCCCACATGGCTACACCTTC
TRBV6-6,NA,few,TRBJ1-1,CASVQGKGTEAFF,TGTGCCAGCGTACAGGGAAAGGGCACTGAAGCTTTCTTT
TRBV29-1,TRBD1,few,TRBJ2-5,CSVYGTGEETQYF,TGCAGCGTTTACGGGACAGGGGAAGAGACCCAGTACTTC
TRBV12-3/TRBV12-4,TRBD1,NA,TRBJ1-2,CVSSPTGQLLVRANNYGYTF,TGTGTCAGCAGTCCGACGGGACAGCTTTTGGTTCGGGCAAACAACTATGGCTACACCTTC
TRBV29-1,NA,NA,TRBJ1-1,CSAIEISNTEAFF,TGCAGCGCCATAGAGATTTCGAACACTGAAGCTTTCTTT
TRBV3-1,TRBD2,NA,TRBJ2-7,CANSQVGGSSGEQYF,TGTGCCAACAGCCAAGTCGGCGGGAGTTCGGGGGAGCAGTACTTC
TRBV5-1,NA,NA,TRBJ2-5,CASSPRLVGQYEQETQYF,TGCGCCAGCAGCCCTCGATTGGTAGGGCAGTACGAACAAGAGACCCAGTACTTC
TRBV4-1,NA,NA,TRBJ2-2,CASSPLGDTGELFF,TGCGCCAGCAGCCCCCTCGGGGACACCGGGGAGCTGTTTTTT
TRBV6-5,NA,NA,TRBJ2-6,CASSYVYKGGANVLTF,TGTGCCAGCAGTTACGTCTACAAAGGAGGGGCCAACGTCCTGACTTTC
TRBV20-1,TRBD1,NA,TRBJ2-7,CSARKSGTEAEQYF,TGCAGTGCTAGGAAATCCGGGACAGAGGCCGAGCAGTACTTC
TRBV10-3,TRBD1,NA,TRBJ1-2,CAIRQDRDNYGYTF,TGTGCCATCCGCCAGGACAGGGACAACTATGGCTACACCTTC
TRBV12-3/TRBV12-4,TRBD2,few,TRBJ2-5,CASGRGGRETQYF,TGTGCCTCTGGTCGGGGCGGGAGAGAGACCCAGTACTTC
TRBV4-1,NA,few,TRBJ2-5,CASSLGLMETQYF,TGCGCCAGCAGCCTAGGGTTGATGGAGACCCAGTACTTC
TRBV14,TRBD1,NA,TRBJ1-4,CASSQEQGSGEKLFF,TGTGCCAGCAGCCAGGAACAGGGGTCGGGTGAAAAACTGTTTTTT
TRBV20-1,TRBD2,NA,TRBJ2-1,CSARAQGRAGGAEQFF,TGCAGTGCTAGAGCCCAGGGGAGAGCGGGGGGAGCTGAGCAGTTCTTC
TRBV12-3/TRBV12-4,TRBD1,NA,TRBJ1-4,CASSSGGVGEKLFF,TGTGCCAGCAGCTCAGGGGGCGTCGGGGAAAAACTGTTTTTT
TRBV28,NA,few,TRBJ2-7,CASSFGEVPGFYEQYF,TGTGCCAGCAGTTTTGGGGAAGTCCCCGGGTTTTACGAGCAGTACTTC
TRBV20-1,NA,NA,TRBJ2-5,CSAIGTKETQYF,TGCAGTGCTATAGGGACGAAAGAGACCCAGTACTTC
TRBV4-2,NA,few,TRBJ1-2,CASSQGGSDYGYTF,TGTGCCAGCAGCCAAGGTGGGTCCGACTATGGCTACACCTTC
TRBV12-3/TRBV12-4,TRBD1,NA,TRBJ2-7,CASSLSGTAIEIYEQYF,TGTGCCAGCAGTTTATCAGGGACAGCAATAGAGATCTACGAGCAGTACTTC
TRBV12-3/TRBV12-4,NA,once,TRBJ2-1,CASSLGREGHNEQFF,TGTGCCAGCAGTTTAGGCAGGGAAGGACACAATGAGCAGTTCTTC
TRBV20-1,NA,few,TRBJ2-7,CSADGPGDYLYEQYF,TGCAGTGCCGACGGGCCAGGGGACTACCTTTACGAGCAGTACTTC
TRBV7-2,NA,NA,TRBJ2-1,CASSGRVNDEQFF,TGTGCCAGCAGTGGGCGGGTAAACGATGAGCAGTTCTTC
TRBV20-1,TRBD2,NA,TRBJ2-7,CSARVRAGGPYEQYF,TGCAGTGCTAGAGTACGGGCGGGGGGACCCTACGAGCAGTACTTC
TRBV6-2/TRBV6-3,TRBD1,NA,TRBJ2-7,CASSYLRAGGTYEQYF,TGTGCCAGCAGTTACTTGCGGGCAGGGGGAACCTACGAGCAGTACTTC
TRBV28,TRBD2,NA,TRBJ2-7,CASRARLAGGWTYEQYF,TGTGCCAGCAGGGCGAGACTAGCGGGAGGTTGGACCTACGAGCAGTACTTC
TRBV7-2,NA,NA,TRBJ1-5,CASSWDKLQPQHF,TGTGCCAGCAGCTGGGACAAGCTTCAGCCCCAGCATTTT
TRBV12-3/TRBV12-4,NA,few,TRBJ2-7,CASSLRGPSGVEQYF,TGTGCCAGCAGTTTAAGGGGACCAAGCGGAGTCGAGCAGTACTTC
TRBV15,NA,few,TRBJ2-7,CATSTSILAYEQYF,TGTGCCACCAGCACTAGTATCCTCGCCTACGAGCAGTACTTC
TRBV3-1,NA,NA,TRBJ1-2,CASSQSEGYTF,TGTGCCAGCAGCCAAAGCGAGGGCTACACCTTC
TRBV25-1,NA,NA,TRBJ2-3,CAITTGKETDTQYF,TGTGCCATAACAACAGGGAAGGAGACAGATACGCAGTATTTT
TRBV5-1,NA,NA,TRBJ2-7,CASSLSWSYEQYF,TGCGCCAGCAGCTTGTCCTGGAGCTACGAGCAGTACTTC
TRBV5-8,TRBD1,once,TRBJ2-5,CASSGGQGTHQETQYF,TGTGCCAGCAGCGGGGGACAGGGGACCCACCAAGAGACCCAGTACTTC